This entry concerns a single TCR beta chain. Its cognate antigen is unknown. CDR1 and CDR2 (germline): DFQATT, SNEGSKA (reference sequence). The length of the CDR3 is 14 residues. The data originate from a study of blood T cells in healthy people across ages. The donors, aged about 6 to 100, were healthy Caucasians from Russia. Study results and limitations: Donors of long life had a larger count of naive CD4+ cells and greater diversity than aged donors.

For the second PCR, which ran for roughly 7 to 11 cycles, a sample-barcoded 5' primer and a J-beta primer mix were used. Each CDR3 protein gets one entry after TCRdb re-called the 5' RACE reads with MiXCR. This table holds 1.5 million to 2 million distinct CDR3 sequences, 30% to 35% found once. The sample consisted of blood. J is TRBJ2-5 and V is TRBV20-1; tentatively, D is TRBD2 (7 bases). The DNA end is more similar to TRBJ2-7, so the J call may be wrong. The origin of this receptor is a woman aged 25 to 39 in good health. The CDR3 DNA sequence: TGCAGTGCTAGAGAGGGGGGGGGGCCTTCCGAGCAGTACTTC. It translates to CSAREGGGPSEQYF.